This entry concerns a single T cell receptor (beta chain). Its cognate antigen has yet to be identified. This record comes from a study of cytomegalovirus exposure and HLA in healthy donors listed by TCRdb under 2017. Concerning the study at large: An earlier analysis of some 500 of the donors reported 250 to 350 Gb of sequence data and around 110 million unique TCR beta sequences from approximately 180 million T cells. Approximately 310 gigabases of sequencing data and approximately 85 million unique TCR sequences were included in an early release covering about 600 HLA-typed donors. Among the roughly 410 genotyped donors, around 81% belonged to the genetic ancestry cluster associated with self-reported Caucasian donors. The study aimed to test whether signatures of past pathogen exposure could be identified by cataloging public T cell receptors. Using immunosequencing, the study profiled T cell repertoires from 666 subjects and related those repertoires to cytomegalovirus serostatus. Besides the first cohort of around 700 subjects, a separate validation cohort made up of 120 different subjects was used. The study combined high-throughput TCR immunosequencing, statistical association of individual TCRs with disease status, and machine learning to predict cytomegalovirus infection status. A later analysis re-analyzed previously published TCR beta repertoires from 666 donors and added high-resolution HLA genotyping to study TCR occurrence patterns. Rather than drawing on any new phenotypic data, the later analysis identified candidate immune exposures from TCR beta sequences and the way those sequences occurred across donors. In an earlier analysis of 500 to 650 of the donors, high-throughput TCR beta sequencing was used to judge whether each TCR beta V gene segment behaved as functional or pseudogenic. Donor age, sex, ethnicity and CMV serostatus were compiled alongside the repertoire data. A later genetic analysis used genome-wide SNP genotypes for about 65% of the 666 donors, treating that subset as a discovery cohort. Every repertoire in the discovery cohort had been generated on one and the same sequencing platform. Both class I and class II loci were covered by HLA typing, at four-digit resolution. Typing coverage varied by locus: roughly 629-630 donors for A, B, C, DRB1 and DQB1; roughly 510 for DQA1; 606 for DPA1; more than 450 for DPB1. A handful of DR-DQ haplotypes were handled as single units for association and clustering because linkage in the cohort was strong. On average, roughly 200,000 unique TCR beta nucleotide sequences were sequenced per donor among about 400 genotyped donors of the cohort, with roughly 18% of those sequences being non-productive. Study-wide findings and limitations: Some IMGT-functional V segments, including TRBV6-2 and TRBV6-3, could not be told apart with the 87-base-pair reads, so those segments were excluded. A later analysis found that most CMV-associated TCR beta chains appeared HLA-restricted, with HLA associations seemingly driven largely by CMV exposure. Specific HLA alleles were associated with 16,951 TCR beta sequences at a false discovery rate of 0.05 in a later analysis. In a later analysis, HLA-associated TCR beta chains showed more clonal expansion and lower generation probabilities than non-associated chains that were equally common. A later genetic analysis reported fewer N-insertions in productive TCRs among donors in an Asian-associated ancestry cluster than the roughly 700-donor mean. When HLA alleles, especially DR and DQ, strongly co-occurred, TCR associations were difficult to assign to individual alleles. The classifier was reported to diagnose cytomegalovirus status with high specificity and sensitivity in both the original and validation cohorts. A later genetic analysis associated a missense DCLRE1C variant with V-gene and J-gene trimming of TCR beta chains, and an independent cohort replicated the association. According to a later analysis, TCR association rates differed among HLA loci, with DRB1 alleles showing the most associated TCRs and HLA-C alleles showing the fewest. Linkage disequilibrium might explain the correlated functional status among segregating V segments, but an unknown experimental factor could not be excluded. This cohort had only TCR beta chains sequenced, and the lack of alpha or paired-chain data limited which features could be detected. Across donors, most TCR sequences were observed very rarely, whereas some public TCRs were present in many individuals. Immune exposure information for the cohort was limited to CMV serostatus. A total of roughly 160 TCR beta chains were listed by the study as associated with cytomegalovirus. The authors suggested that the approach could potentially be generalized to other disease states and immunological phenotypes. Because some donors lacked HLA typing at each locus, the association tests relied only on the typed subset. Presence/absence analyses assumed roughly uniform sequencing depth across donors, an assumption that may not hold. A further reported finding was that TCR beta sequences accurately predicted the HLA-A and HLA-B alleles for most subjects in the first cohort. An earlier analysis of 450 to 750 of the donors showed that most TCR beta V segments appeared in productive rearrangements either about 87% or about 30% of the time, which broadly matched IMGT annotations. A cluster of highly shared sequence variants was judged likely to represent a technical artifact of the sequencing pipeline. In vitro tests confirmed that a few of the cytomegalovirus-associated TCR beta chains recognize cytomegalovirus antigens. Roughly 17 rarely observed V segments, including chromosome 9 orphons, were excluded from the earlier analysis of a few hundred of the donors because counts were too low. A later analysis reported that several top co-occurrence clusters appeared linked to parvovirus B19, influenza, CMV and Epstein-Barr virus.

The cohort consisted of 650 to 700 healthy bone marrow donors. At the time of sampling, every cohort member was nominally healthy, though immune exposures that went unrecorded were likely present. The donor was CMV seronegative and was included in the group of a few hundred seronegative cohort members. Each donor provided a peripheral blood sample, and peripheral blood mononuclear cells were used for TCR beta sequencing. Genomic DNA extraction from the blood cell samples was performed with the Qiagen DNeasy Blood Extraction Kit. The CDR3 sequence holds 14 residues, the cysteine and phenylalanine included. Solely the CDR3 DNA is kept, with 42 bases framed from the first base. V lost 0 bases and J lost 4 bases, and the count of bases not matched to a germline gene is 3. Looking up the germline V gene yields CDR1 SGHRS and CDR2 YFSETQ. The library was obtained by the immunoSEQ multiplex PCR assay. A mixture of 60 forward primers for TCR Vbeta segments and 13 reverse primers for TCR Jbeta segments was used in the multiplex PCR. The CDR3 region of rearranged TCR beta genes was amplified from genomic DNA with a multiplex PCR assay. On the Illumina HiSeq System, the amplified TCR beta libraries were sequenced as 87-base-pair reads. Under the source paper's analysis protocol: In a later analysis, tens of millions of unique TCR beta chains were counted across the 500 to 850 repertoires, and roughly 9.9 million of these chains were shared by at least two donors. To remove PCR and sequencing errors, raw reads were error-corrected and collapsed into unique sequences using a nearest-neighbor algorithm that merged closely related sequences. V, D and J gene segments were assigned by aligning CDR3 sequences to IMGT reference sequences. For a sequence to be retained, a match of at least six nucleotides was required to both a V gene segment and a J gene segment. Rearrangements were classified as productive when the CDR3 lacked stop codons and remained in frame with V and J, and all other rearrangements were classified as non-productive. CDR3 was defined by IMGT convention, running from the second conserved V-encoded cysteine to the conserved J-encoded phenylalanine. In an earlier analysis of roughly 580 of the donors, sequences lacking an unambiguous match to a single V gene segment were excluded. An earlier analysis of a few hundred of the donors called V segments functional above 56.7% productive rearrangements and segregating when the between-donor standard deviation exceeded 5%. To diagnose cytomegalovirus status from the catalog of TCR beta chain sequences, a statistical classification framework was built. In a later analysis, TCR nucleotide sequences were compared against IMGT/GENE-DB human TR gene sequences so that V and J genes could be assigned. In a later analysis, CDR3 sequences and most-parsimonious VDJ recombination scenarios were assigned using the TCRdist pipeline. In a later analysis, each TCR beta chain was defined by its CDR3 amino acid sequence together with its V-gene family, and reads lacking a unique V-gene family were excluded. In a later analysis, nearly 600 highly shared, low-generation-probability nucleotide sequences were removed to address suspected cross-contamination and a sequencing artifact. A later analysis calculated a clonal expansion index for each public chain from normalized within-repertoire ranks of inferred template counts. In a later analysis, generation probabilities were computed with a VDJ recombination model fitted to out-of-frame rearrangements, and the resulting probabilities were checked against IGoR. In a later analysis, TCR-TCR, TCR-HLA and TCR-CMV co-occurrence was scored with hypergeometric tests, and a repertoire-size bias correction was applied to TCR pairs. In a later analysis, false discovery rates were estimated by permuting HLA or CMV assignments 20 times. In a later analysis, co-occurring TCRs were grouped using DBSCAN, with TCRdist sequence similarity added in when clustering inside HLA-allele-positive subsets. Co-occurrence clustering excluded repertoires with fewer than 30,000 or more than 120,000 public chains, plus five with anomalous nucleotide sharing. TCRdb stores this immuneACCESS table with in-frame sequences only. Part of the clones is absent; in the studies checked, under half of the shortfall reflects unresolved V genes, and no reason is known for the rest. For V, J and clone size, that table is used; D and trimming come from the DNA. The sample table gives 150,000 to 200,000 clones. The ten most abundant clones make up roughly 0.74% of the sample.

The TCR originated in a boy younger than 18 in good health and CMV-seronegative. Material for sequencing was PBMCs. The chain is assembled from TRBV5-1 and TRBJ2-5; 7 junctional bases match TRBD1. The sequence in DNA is TGCGCCAGCAGCTTGGCACAGGGGTCAGAGACCCAGTACTTC. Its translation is CASSLAQGSETQYF. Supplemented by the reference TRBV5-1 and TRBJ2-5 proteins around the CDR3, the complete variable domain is KAGVTQTPRYLIKTRGQQVTLSCSPISGHRSVSWYQQTPGQGLQFLFEYFSETQRNKGNFPGRFSGRQFSNSRSEMNVSTLELGDSALYLCASSLAQGSETQYFGPGTRLLVL.